Presented here are 9 T cell receptor beta chains from one specimen sequenced in a study of sequential checkpoint blockade in melanoma. Clones were sequenced by immunoSEQ multiplex PCR, and TCRdb holds only the in-frame ones, with some missing. This sample yields 30,000 to 45,000 clones, of which around nine tenths are seen a single time; 12% belongs to the top ten. Treatment: randomized to nivolumab then ipilimumab (arm A) or the reverse (arm B). This sample comprised CD8+ T cells sorted from blood (inferred from file names), obtained from a patient given nivolumab and ipilimumab in sequence. These receptors originate from a human donor with melanoma.

The genes are TRBV4-1 and TRBJ2-5; 11 nucleotides agree with TRBD2. The germline CDR1 and CDR2 sequences are MGHRA and YSYEKL. J lost 5 bases, V lost 6 bases, and 8 bases had no gene match. The length of the CDR3 is 15 residues. The CDR3 reads CASRELAGDLETQYF. Written as DNA, the CDR3 is TGCGCCAGCAGGGAACTAGCGGGAGATTTGGAGACCCAGTACTTC.

The V gene is TRBV6-1, the J gene TRBJ2-1; no clear D. CDR1 is MNHNS, CDR2 SASEGT, per germline. CDR3 length equals 13 residues. V lost 7 bases to trimming and J lost 4 bases, with 11 bases between them. The chain's CDR3 is CASISELYNEQFF. DNA of the CDR3: TGTGCCAGCATATCAGAACTATACAATGAGCAGTTCTTC.

The chain recombines TRBV27 with TRBJ2-1, with D unresolved. CDR1 is MNHEY, CDR2 SMNVEV, per germline (reference sequence). The V and J ends lost 3 bases and 7 bases respectively, with 4 bases between them. The CDR3 is 11 amino acids. CDR3 protein: CASSFYNEQFF. CDR3 nucleotide sequence: TGTGCCAGCAGTTTTTATAATGAGCAGTTCTTC.

This chain joins TRBV7-8 and TRBJ2-3, with TRBD2 identical over 9 bases. CDR1 and CDR2 (germline): SGHVS, FQNEAQ. This CDR3 has 11 amino acids. Trimming cost V 7 bases and J 10 bases; bases outside gene matches: 3. This chain's CDR3 is CASKQREAQYF. DNA of the CDR3: TGTGCCAGCAAACAGCGGGAGGCGCAGTATTTT.

V and J are TRBV27 and TRBJ2-7; no clear D. V was clipped by 4 bases and J by 1 base, with 2 bases between them. Germline loops: CDR1 MNHEY, CDR2 SMNVEV (reference sequence). There are 11 residues in the CDR3. The CDR3 sequence: CASSSSYEQYF. CDR3 coding DNA: TGTGCCAGCAGTTCGTCCTACGAGCAGTACTTC.

The rearrangement uses TRBV16 and TRBJ2-4; TRBD1 is a possible D gene (6 bases). Germline V gene lookup returns CDR1 KGHSY and CDR2 FQNENV. V dropped 0 bases and J dropped 0 bases, with 15 bases sitting between them. This CDR3 contains 18 residues. CDR3 sequence: CASSQSAQTGVAKNIQYF. CDR3 sequence (DNA): TGTGCCAGCAGCCAATCGGCCCAGACAGGTGTAGCCAAAAACATTCAGTACTTC.

The chain joins TRBV5-1 to TRBJ2-7, with 7 bases that match TRBD2. V lost 1 base, J lost 5 bases, and 9 bases stayed unmatched. The germline V gene has CDR1 SGHRS and CDR2 YFSETQ. The CDR3 consists of 15 residues. The CDR3 DNA sequence: TGCGCCAGCAGCTTGACGGGACTGGGGGGGAACGAGCAGTACGTC. Encoded protein: CASSLTGLGGNEQYV.

This chain links TRBV11-3 with TRBJ1-1; D might be TRBD1 (6 bases). V was cut by 5 bases and J by 0 bases, with 13 bases left in between. The CDR3 sequence is 15 residues long. CDR1 SGHNT and CDR2 YENEEA come from the germline V gene. The CDR3 DNA follows: TGTGCCAGCAGCGGGGTGACAGGAATGAACACTGAAGCTTTCTTT. It translates to CASSGVTGMNTEAFF. Looking up the rest from reference TRBV11-3 and TRBJ1-1 gives the full variable domain: EAGVVQSPRYKIIEKKQPVAFWCNPISGHNTLYWYLQNLGQGPELLIRYENEEAVDDSQLPKDRFSAERLKGVDSTLKIQPAELGDSAVYLCASSGVTGMNTEAFFGQGTRLTVV.

The chain is built from TRBV2 and TRBJ1-4, with 7 bases matching TRBD1. Germline-derived CDR1 and CDR2 are SNHLY and FYNNEI. The V segment lost 1 base and the J segment 8 bases; nucleotides outside the gene matches: 4. The CDR3 is 14 residues long. The CDR3 spells CASSEVQGLEKLFF. CDR3 in DNA: TGTGCCAGCAGTGAAGTACAGGGGTTGGAAAAACTGTTTTTT.